This T cell receptor beta chain is from a study of blood T cell repertoires in COVID-19. Across the study: Whether acute or convalescent, the COVID-19 samples came from the United States, Italy and Spain. Sources were T cells, B-cell-depleted T cells, or PBMCs; the material itself was cDNA or gDNA.

This clone was detected once. Only in-frame clones appear in the TCRdb table, and some are missing; sequencing was by immunoSEQ multiplex PCR. The table records about 200,000 clones, around 92% of them present only once. The sample taken for sequencing was PBMCs or T cells enriched from blood (not recorded which). The TCR originated in a woman between 18 and 29 years old who had recovered from COVID-19.

CDR3 amino acids: CSAGTNYGYTF. The CDR3, as DNA: TGCAGTGCCGGGACAAACTATGGCTACACCTTC. The chain is built from TRBV20-1 and TRBJ1-2; D perhaps matches TRBD1 (6 bases). This CDR3 region has 11 residues. Germline CDR1 reads DFQATT; CDR2 reads SNEGSKA (reference sequence). V shed 6 bases and J shed 2 bases, with 7 bases lying between them.